The subject of this entry is one TCR beta chain. Antigen specificity is unknown. Carrying UMI labels, the TRB cDNA libraries were prepared through 5' RACE. Using the 5' RACE reads, TCRdb records one entry per CDR3 protein without DNA. This sample's clone table lists about 98,000 distinct CDR3 sequences. The sample is drawn from a study of CXCR3-negative and CXCR3-positive naive CD8 T cells. General study findings and limits: For naive cells, CXCR3-negative and CXCR3-positive subsets had similar TRBV-TRBJ usage; for memory cells, usage differed. CXCR3-positive naive cells had more hydrophobic TRB CDR3s than CXCR3-negative naive cells.

The CDR3 is 13 residues long. CDR1 and CDR2 from the germline V gene are SEHNR and FQNEAQ (reference sequence). The receptor was isolated from a human donor in good health. Some clones in this sample may be carry-over from other donors' samples. This sequence joins TRBV7-9 and TRBJ1-1; no DNA is available, so the TRBD1 call from TCRdb remains unchecked. The source material was naive CXCR3+ CD8+ T cells from blood. The subset was: CD45RO-CCR7+CD27+CD95- naive CD8+ T cells expressing CXCR3 (TNR3+). The CDR3 region is CASSKGSIPEAFF.